These T cell receptor beta chains were read from a single sample in a study of glioma-infiltrating T cells. TCRdb called the multiplex PCR reads again in MiXCR, with one record for every CDR3 protein. The repertoire holds fewer than 200,000 distinct CDR3 sequences, with over 40% as singletons. The sample was glioma tissue, nonneoplastic brain tissue, or PBMCs (not recorded which). These receptors originate from a human donor with low-grade glioma or glioblastoma, undergoing nonglioma brain surgery, or in good health (not recorded which). CDR3s leave out the opening cysteine and the closing phenylalanine or tryptophan. Clone size appears in some rows only: once, few, many, or a class for an expanded clone.

v_call	cdr3_length	j_call	clone_size	cdr3_aa
TRBV6-2/TRBV6-3	13	TRBJ2-7	.	ASRGVDGAPYEEY
TRBV19	13	TRBJ1-5	once	ASSNPTGDYQPQH
TRBV27	11	TRBJ2-7	many	ASSPGTNYEQY
TRBV19	12	TRBJ2-5	.	ASMLTRNSETQY
TRBV29-1	11	TRBJ2-3	.	SVEREDPDTQY
TRBV2	14	TRBJ2-3	.	ASSPGLAGEEDTQY
TRBV20-1	11	TRBJ2-7	.	SAPPRTDYEQY
TRBV24-1	11	.	.	ATTDPQLDTQH
TRBV28	9	TRBJ2-1	.	ASTWGDEQF
TRBV28	13	TRBJ1-1	many	ASSLVGVLNTEAF
TRBV18	11	TRBJ2-2	.	ASSPGLAGELF
TRBV3-1	10	TRBJ1-1	many	ASSPRTEEAF
TRBV7-8	13	TRBJ1-5	.	ASSPGTGGFQPQH